Listed below are T cell receptor beta chains from one sample, sequenced in a study of regulatory T cells in long-lasting Graves disease. TCRdb re-called the multiplex PCR reads with MiXCR, one entry per CDR3 protein. The sample consists of some 410,000 distinct CDR3 sequences, over 15% of them appearing once. The data were also submitted as part of a second study, on T cells in Graves' hyperthyroidism and ophthalmopathy.

Source: peripheral blood mononuclear cells (PBMCs), taken at new diagnosis, from a patient treated with antithyroid drugs. These receptors were taken from a woman in her twenties or thirties with Graves disease. Both conserved end residues are part of each CDR3. D genes are given only for firm matches. A row's size may be missing; if present it is once, few, many or a size class.

v_call	cdr3_length	d_call	clone_size	j_call	cdr3_aa	cdr3_nt
TRBV6-2/TRBV6-3	15	TRBD1	many	TRBJ1-2	CASSSSADRGYGYTF	TGTGCCAGCAGTTCATCCGCCGACAGGGGATATGGCTACACCTTC
TRBV10-3	14	TRBD2	many	TRBJ2-7	CAISPGLEPYEQYF	TGTGCCATCAGTCCGGGACTAGAACCCTACGAGCAGTACTTC
TRBV27	14	.	many	TRBJ2-2	CASSGRGKTGELFF	TGTGCCAGCAGTGGCAGGGGCAAGACCGGGGAGCTGTTTTTT
TRBV28	14	TRBD1	many	TRBJ2-3	CASSSRQGRDTQYF	TGTGCCAGCAGTTCGCGACAGGGGAGAGATACGCAGTATTTT
TRBV20-1	15	TRBD1	many	TRBJ2-3	CSAVDRGQSTDTQYF	TGCAGTGCCGTAGACAGGGGGCAGAGCACAGATACGCAGTATTTT
TRBV5-6	16	.	few	TRBJ2-1	CASSAAGDRSNNEQFF	TGTGCCAGCAGCGCTGCTGGCGACAGGTCAAACAATGAGCAGTTCTTC
TRBV6-2/TRBV6-3	17	.	many	TRBJ2-7	CASSYTMDRQISYEQYF	TGTGCCAGCAGTTACACGATGGACAGACAAATCTCCTACGAGCAGTACTTC
TRBV20-1	13	.	many	TRBJ2-7	CSARITAAYEQYF	TGCAGTGCTAGGATTACGGCCGCCTACGAGCAGTACTTC
TRBV13	16	.	.	TRBJ1-3	CASSFNPGLSGNTIYF	TGTGCCAGCAGCTTTAACCCAGGGCTGTCTGGAAACACCATATATTTT
TRBV7-8	17	.	.	TRBJ2-7	CASSRRPTGIVLYEQYF	TGTGCCAGCAGCCGCCGACCAACAGGGATAGTTCTCTACGAGCAGTACTTC
TRBV9	14	.	.	TRBJ2-7	CASSVADVSYEQYF	TGTGCCAGCAGCGTAGCAGACGTCAGTTACGAGCAGTACTTC
TRBV20-1	13	.	.	TRBJ1-5	CSAAMRGDQPQHF	TGCAGTGCTGCGATGAGGGGAGATCAGCCCCAGCATTTT
TRBV5-1	13	.	many	TRBJ1-4	CASSLRQYEKLFF	TGTGCCAGCAGCTTGAGACAGTACGAAAAACTGTTTTTT
TRBV10-3	14	TRBD1	.	TRBJ1-5	CATKTGVNNQPQHF	TGTGCCACTAAGACAGGGGTGAACAATCAGCCCCAGCATTTT